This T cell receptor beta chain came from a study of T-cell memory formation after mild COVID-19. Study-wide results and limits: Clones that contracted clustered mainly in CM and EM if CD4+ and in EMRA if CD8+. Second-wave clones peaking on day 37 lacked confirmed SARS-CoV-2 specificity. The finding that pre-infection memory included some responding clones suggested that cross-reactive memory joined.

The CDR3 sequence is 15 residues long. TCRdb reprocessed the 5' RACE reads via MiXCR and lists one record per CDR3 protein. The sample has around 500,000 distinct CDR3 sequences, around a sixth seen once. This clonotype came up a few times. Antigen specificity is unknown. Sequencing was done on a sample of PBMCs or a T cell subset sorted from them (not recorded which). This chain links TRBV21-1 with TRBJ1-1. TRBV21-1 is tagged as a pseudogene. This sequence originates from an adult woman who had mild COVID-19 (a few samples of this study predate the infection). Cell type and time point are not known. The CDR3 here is CASSYPGIMNTEAFF. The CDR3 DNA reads TGTGCCAGCAGCTATCCAGGGATCATGAACACTGAAGCTTTCTTT.